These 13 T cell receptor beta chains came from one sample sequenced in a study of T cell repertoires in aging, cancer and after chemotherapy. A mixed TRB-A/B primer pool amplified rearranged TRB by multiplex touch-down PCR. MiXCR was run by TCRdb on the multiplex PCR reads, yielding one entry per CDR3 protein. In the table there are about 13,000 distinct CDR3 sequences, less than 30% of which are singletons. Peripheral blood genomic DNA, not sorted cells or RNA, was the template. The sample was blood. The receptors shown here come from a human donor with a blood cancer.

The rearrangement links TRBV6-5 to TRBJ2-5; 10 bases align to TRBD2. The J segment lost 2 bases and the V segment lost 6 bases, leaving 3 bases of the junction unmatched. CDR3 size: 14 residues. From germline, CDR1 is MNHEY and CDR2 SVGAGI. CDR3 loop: CASSSAGGQETQYF. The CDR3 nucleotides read TGTGCCAGCAGCTCAGCGGGGGGGCAAGAGACCCAGTACTTC.

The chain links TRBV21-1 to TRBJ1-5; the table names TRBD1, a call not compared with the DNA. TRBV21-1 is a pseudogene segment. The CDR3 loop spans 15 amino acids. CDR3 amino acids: CASSKGGGLNQPQHF. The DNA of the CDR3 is TGTGCCAGCAGCAAAGGAGGGGGCCTAAATCAGCCCCAGCATTTT.

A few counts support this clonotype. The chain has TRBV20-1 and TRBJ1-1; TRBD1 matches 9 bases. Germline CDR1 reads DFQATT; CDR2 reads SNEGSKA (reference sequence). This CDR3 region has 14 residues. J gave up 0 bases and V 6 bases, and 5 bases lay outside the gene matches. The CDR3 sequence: CSAGTGFMNTEAFF. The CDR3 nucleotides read TGCAGTGCCGGGACAGGGTTCATGAACACTGAAGCTTTCTTT.

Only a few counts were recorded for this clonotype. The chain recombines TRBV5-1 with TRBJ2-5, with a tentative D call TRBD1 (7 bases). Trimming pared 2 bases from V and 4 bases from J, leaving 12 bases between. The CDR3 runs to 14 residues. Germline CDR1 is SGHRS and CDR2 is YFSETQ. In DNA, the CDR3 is TGCGCCAGCAGCTTTACAGGGGAGGTAGAGACCCAGTACTTC. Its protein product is CASSFTGEVETQYF.

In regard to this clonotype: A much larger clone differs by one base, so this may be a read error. This chain's CDR3 is CATRRTGVSYEQYV. The CDR3 coding sequence is TGTGCCACCAGAAGAACAGGGGTATCCTACGAGCAGTACGTC. The rearrangement uses TRBV15 and TRBJ2-7, with 7 bases aligning to TRBD1. The V gene's germline CDR1 is LNHNV and CDR2 YYDKDF (reference sequence). The CDR3 consists of 14 residues. V gave up 6 bases and J gave up 1 base; unmatched junction bases: 6.

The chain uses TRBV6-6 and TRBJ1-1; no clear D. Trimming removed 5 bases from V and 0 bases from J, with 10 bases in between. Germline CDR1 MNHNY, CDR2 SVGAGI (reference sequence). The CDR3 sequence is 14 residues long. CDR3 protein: CASSEPGLNTEAFF. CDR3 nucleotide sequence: TGTGCCAGCAGTGAGCCAGGACTGAACACTGAAGCTTTCTTT.

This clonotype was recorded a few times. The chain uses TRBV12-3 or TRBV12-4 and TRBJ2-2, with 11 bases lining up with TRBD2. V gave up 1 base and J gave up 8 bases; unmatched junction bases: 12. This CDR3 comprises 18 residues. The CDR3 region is CASSLVALAGGPLGELFF. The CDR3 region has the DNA TGTGCCAGCAGTTTAGTGGCGTTAGCGGGGGGGCCGTTAGGGGAGCTGTTTTTT.

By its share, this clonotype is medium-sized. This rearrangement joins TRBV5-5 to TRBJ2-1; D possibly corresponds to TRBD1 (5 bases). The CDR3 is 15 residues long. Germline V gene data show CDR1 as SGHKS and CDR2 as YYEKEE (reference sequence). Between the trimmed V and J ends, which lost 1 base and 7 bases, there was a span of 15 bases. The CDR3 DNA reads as TGTGCCAGCAGCTTGTTGCTTCGGACACCTAATGAGCAGTTCTTC. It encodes CASSLLLRTPNEQFF.

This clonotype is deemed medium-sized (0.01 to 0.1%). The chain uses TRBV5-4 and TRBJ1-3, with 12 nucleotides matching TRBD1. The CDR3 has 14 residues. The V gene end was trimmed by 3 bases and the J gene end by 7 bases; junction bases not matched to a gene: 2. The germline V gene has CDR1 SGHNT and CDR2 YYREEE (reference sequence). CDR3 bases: TGTGCCAGCAGCTCCGGGACAGGGGGCAACACCATATATTTT. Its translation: CASSSGTGGNTIYF.

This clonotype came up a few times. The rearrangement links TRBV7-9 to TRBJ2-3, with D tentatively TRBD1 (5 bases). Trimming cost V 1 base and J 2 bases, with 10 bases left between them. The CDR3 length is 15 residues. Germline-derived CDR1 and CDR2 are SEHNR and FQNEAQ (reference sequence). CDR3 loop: CASSLGDSLTDTQYF. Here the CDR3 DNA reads TGTGCCAGCAGCTTAGGTGACAGCCTCACAGATACGCAGTATTTT.

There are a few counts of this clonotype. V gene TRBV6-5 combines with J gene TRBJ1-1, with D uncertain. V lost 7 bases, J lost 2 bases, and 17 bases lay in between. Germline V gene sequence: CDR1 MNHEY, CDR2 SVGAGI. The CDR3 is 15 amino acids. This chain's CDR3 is CASIISYNPNTEAFF. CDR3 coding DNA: TGTGCCAGCATTATAAGTTACAACCCCAACACTGAAGCTTTCTTT.

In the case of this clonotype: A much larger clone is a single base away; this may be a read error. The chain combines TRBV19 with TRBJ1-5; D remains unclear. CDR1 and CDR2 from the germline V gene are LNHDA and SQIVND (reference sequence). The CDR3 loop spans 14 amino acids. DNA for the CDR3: TGTGCCATTAGTATCCAGAGCCGGGATCAGCCCCAGCATTTT. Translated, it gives CAISIQSRDQPQHF.

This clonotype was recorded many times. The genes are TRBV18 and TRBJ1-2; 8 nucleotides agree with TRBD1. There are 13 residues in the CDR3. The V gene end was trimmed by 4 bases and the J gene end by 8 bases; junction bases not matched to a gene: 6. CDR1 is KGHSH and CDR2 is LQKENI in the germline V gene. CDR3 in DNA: TGTGCCAGCTCACTCGACAGGGGATACGGCTACACCTTC. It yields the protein CASSLDRGYGYTF.